This T cell receptor (beta chain) is from a study of post-analysis software for immune sequencing data. Regarding the study as a whole: TRBV segments more frequent in patients than in controls numbered five and included TRBV5-6, TRBV5-1 and TRBV20-1.

The TCR beta cDNA libraries carried unique molecular identifiers. TCRdb reprocessed the PCR reads with MiXCR, giving one entry per CDR3 protein. The table shows roughly 600,000 distinct CDR3 sequences, with roughly 46% occurring only once. The CDR3 runs to 12 residues. The V end was cut by 0 bases, the J end by 5 bases, with 5 bases between. Germline CDR1 reads LNHNV; CDR2 reads YYDKDF (reference sequence). In the case of this clonotype: Its specificity is not known.

The origin of this receptor is a girl between 5 and 17 years old with multiple sclerosis. V is TRBV15 and J is TRBJ2-7; D gene uncertain. Sequencing input: blood. The CDR3: CATSREKDEQYF. In nucleotides, the CDR3 is TGTGCCACCAGCAGAGAAAAGGACGAGCAGTACTTC.